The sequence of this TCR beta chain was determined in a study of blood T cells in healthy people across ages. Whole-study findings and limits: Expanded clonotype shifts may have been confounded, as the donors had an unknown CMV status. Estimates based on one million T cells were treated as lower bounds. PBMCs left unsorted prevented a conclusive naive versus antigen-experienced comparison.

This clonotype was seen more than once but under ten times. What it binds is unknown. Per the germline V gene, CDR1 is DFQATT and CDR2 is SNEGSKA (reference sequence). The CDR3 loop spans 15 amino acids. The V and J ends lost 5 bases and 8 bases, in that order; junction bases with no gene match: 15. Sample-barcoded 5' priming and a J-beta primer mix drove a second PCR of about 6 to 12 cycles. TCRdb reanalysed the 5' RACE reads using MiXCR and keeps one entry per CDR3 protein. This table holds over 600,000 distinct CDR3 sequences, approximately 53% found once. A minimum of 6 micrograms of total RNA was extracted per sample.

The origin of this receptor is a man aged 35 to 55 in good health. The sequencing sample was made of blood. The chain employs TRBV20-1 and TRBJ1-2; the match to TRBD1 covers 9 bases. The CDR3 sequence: CSARPGTGLREGYTF. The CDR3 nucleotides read TGCAGTGCTCGTCCCGGGACAGGGTTACGGGAAGGCTACACCTTC.